This is a list of T cell receptor beta chains from one sample in a study of blood T cell repertoires in COVID-19. Some clones are missing from TCRdb's copy, which holds only in-frame ones; the method was immunoSEQ multiplex PCR. The table shows around 100,000 clones, with around 67% occurring only once. The source material was peripheral blood. The receptors here all came from a man aged 70-80 years with COVID-19, enrolled during active disease. The CDR3 runs from the conserved cysteine through the conserved F or W. Fields, in order: J gene, clone size, V gene, D gene, CDR3 protein, CDR3 DNA. D genes are given only for firm matches. Expanded clones are given a class, and other clones once, few, many or no size at all.

j_call: TRBJ2-1; clone_size: -; v_call: TRBV19; d_call: TRBD1; cdr3_aa: CASNMAGGLNEQFF; cdr3_nt: TGTGCCAGTAACATGGCAGGGGGCCTAAATGAGCAGTTCTTC
j_call: TRBJ2-1; clone_size: -; v_call: TRBV9; d_call: -; cdr3_aa: CASSAGLPAYNEQFF; cdr3_nt: TGTGCCAGCAGCGCCGGACTCCCGGCCTACAATGAGCAGTTCTTC
j_call: TRBJ2-1; clone_size: -; v_call: TRBV9; d_call: -; cdr3_aa: CASSVAISSHGIVNEQFF; cdr3_nt: TGTGCCAGCAGCGTAGCTATCTCTAGCCACGGGATCGTCAATGAGCAGTTCTTC
j_call: TRBJ1-4; clone_size: -; v_call: TRBV28; d_call: -; cdr3_aa: CASSFLEKLFF; cdr3_nt: TGTGCCAGCAGTTTTTTAGAAAAACTGTTTTTT
j_call: TRBJ2-3; clone_size: -; v_call: TRBV9; d_call: TRBD2; cdr3_aa: CASSVGAAGVADTQYF; cdr3_nt: TGTGCCAGCAGCGTAGGAGCAGCGGGAGTGGCAGATACGCAGTATTTT
j_call: TRBJ2-7; clone_size: -; v_call: TRBV28; d_call: -; cdr3_aa: CASSSHSRDGYEQYF; cdr3_nt: TGTGCCAGCAGCTCCCACAGCCGCGATGGGTACGAGCAGTACTTC
j_call: TRBJ1-5; clone_size: -; v_call: TRBV27; d_call: TRBD1; cdr3_aa: CASSPLTGGGSGGGQPQHF; cdr3_nt: TGTGCCAGCAGTCCCTTGACAGGGGGGGGCTCAGGCGGGGGCCAGCCCCAGCATTTT
j_call: TRBJ2-1; clone_size: -; v_call: TRBV7-2; d_call: TRBD2; cdr3_aa: CASSFSGLAGSYNEQFF; cdr3_nt: TGTGCCAGCAGCTTTTCGGGACTAGCGGGGTCCTACAATGAGCAGTTCTTC
j_call: TRBJ2-7; clone_size: -; v_call: TRBV11-1; d_call: TRBD2; cdr3_aa: CASGLAGVKEQYF; cdr3_nt: TGTGCCAGCGGACTAGCGGGAGTTAAAGAGCAGTACTTC
j_call: TRBJ2-1; clone_size: once; v_call: TRBV6-2/TRBV6-3; d_call: -; cdr3_aa: CASSLLSSYNEQFF; cdr3_nt: TGTGCCAGCAGCCTTTTGAGCTCCTACAATGAGCAGTTCTTC
j_call: TRBJ2-6; clone_size: -; v_call: TRBV7-6; d_call: -; cdr3_aa: CASSLAPGLLSGANVLTF; cdr3_nt: TGTGCCAGCAGCTTAGCCCCAGGTCTTCTCTCTGGGGCCAACGTCCTGACTTTC
j_call: TRBJ1-1; clone_size: -; v_call: TRBV28; d_call: -; cdr3_aa: CASSLLNRANTEAFF; cdr3_nt: TGTGCCAGCAGTTTACTTAACAGGGCGAACACTGAAGCTTTCTTT
j_call: TRBJ1-2; clone_size: -; v_call: TRBV5-1; d_call: TRBD1; cdr3_aa: CASSSNPGTGENGYTF; cdr3_nt: TGCGCCAGCAGTTCGAATCCCGGGACAGGGGAGAATGGCTACACCTTC
j_call: TRBJ2-2; clone_size: -; v_call: TRBV5-6; d_call: TRBD2; cdr3_aa: CASSLGLAGNTGELFF; cdr3_nt: TGTGCCAGCAGCTTGGGACTAGCGGGGAACACCGGGGAGCTGTTTTTT
j_call: TRBJ1-6; clone_size: -; v_call: TRBV6-5; d_call: -; cdr3_aa: CASSPGHYNSPLHF; cdr3_nt: TGTGCCAGCAGTCCGGGACATTATAATTCACCCCTCCACTTT
j_call: TRBJ2-7; clone_size: -; v_call: TRBV7-8; d_call: TRBD2; cdr3_aa: CASSSGLAGSYEQYF; cdr3_nt: TGTGCCAGCAGCTCCGGACTAGCGGGTTCCTACGAGCAGTACTTC
j_call: TRBJ1-2; clone_size: once; v_call: TRBV4-3; d_call: -; cdr3_aa: CASSQDLRPDGYTF; cdr3_nt: TGCGCCAGCAGCCAAGATTTGAGGCCGGATGGCTACACCTTC
j_call: TRBJ2-5; clone_size: -; v_call: TRBV5-4; d_call: -; cdr3_aa: CASSWVQGSQQTQYF; cdr3_nt: TGTGCCAGCAGCTGGGTACAGGGATCGCAACAGACCCAGTACTTC
j_call: TRBJ1-2; clone_size: -; v_call: TRBV6-6; d_call: -; cdr3_aa: CASSYGKQGYGYTF; cdr3_nt: TGTGCCAGCAGTTACGGGAAACAGGGCTATGGCTACACCTTC
j_call: TRBJ2-7; clone_size: -; v_call: TRBV5-1; d_call: -; cdr3_aa: CASSPQGIGSYEQYF; cdr3_nt: TGCGCCAGCAGCCCTCAGGGGATAGGGTCCTACGAGCAGTACTTC
j_call: TRBJ2-1; clone_size: -; v_call: TRBV28; d_call: -; cdr3_aa: CASSPQGIYNEQFF; cdr3_nt: TGTGCCAGCAGTCCCCAGGGTATCTACAATGAGCAGTTCTTC
j_call: TRBJ1-2; clone_size: once; v_call: TRBV28; d_call: -; cdr3_aa: CATGLYGYTF; cdr3_nt: TGTGCCACTGGACTCTATGGCTACACCTTC
j_call: TRBJ1-6; clone_size: -; v_call: TRBV27; d_call: -; cdr3_aa: CASSQQGGSPLHF; cdr3_nt: TGTGCCAGCAGCCAACAGGGTGGTTCACCCCTCCACTTT
j_call: TRBJ1-4; clone_size: -; v_call: TRBV6-2/TRBV6-3; d_call: TRBD1; cdr3_aa: CASSKQGAKEKLFF; cdr3_nt: TGTGCCAGCAGTAAACAGGGGGCGAAAGAAAAACTGTTTTTT
j_call: TRBJ1-2; clone_size: -; v_call: TRBV29-1; d_call: -; cdr3_aa: CSVERTDYGYTF; cdr3_nt: TGCAGCGTTGAAAGGACAGACTATGGCTACACCTTC
j_call: TRBJ1-1; clone_size: few; v_call: TRBV6-5; d_call: TRBD1; cdr3_aa: CASSHWTGGLEAFF; cdr3_nt: TGTGCCAGCAGTCACTGGACAGGGGGACTGGAAGCTTTCTTT
j_call: TRBJ2-1; clone_size: -; v_call: TRBV6-6; d_call: -; cdr3_aa: CASRATNYNEQFF; cdr3_nt: TGTGCCAGTCGAGCGACCAACTACAATGAGCAGTTCTTC
j_call: TRBJ1-1; clone_size: -; v_call: TRBV6-6; d_call: -; cdr3_aa: CASSYQGRNTEAFF; cdr3_nt: TGTGCCAGCAGTTACCAGGGGAGGAACACTGAAGCTTTCTTT
j_call: TRBJ2-7; clone_size: once; v_call: TRBV5-5; d_call: -; cdr3_aa: CASSLYSGRTYEQYF; cdr3_nt: TGTGCCAGCAGCTTGTATTCAGGCAGGACCTACGAGCAGTACTTC
j_call: TRBJ1-1; clone_size: -; v_call: TRBV10-3; d_call: -; cdr3_aa: CAISEWRNTEAFF; cdr3_nt: TGTGCCATCAGTGAGTGGAGGAACACTGAAGCTTTCTTT
j_call: TRBJ2-1; clone_size: few; v_call: TRBV5-1; d_call: -; cdr3_aa: CASSEVYNEQFF; cdr3_nt: TGCGCCAGCAGCGAGGTTTACAATGAGCAGTTCTTC
j_call: TRBJ2-7; clone_size: -; v_call: TRBV7-8; d_call: -; cdr3_aa: CASSLGRAIQGEQYF; cdr3_nt: TGTGCCAGCAGCTTAGGCAGGGCGATTCAGGGCGAGCAGTACTTC
j_call: TRBJ2-7; clone_size: -; v_call: TRBV9; d_call: TRBD2; cdr3_aa: CASSVKAGGYEQYF; cdr3_nt: TGTGCCAGCAGCGTTAAAGCGGGAGGCTACGAGCAGTACTTC
j_call: TRBJ2-5; clone_size: -; v_call: TRBV6-2/TRBV6-3; d_call: -; cdr3_aa: CASSYSRRSLQETQYF; cdr3_nt: TGTGCCAGCAGTTACTCGAGGCGTTCCCTCCAAGAGACCCAGTACTTC
j_call: TRBJ1-1; clone_size: many; v_call: TRBV5-1; d_call: -; cdr3_aa: CASTALGRNTEAFF; cdr3_nt: TGCGCCAGCACAGCTCTAGGCAGGAACACTGAAGCTTTCTTT
j_call: TRBJ1-4; clone_size: -; v_call: TRBV24-1; d_call: TRBD1; cdr3_aa: CATSDSGQGDEKLFF; cdr3_nt: TGTGCCACCAGTGATTCGGGACAGGGGGATGAAAAACTGTTTTTT
j_call: TRBJ2-1; clone_size: -; v_call: TRBV28; d_call: TRBD2; cdr3_aa: CASSFEREGNEQFF; cdr3_nt: TGTGCCAGCAGTTTCGAGCGGGAAGGCAATGAGCAGTTCTTC
j_call: TRBJ2-1; clone_size: -; v_call: TRBV3-1/TRBV3-2; d_call: TRBD2; cdr3_aa: CASSPGGASGRVLYNEQFF; cdr3_nt: TGTGCCAGCAGCCCGGGTGGGGCTAGCGGGAGGGTTTTGTACAATGAGCAGTTCTTC
j_call: TRBJ2-1; clone_size: few; v_call: TRBV7-6; d_call: -; cdr3_aa: CASSSGRGLLNEQFF; cdr3_nt: TGTGCCAGCAGCTCAGGCAGGGGTTTGTTAAATGAGCAGTTCTTC
j_call: TRBJ2-7; clone_size: -; v_call: TRBV5-4; d_call: TRBD1; cdr3_aa: CASSFDRGSYEQYF; cdr3_nt: TGTGCCAGCAGCTTCGACAGGGGTTCCTACGAGCAGTACTTC
j_call: TRBJ2-5; clone_size: -; v_call: TRBV7-3; d_call: TRBD2; cdr3_aa: CASAGGAQETQYF; cdr3_nt: TGTGCCAGCGCGGGAGGCGCCCAAGAGACCCAGTACTTC
j_call: TRBJ2-1; clone_size: -; v_call: TRBV5-1; d_call: TRBD2; cdr3_aa: CASSILLAGGTYNEQFF; cdr3_nt: TGCGCCAGCAGCATCCTCCTAGCGGGAGGAACCTACAATGAGCAGTTCTTC
j_call: TRBJ1-2; clone_size: -; v_call: TRBV12-3/TRBV12-4; d_call: TRBD1; cdr3_aa: CASSFSRGYGYTF; cdr3_nt: TGTGCCAGCAGTTTTAGCAGGGGGTATGGCTACACCTTC
j_call: TRBJ2-2; clone_size: -; v_call: TRBV5-1; d_call: TRBD2; cdr3_aa: CASSRAGEGPGELFF; cdr3_nt: TGCGCCAGCAGTAGGGCGGGAGAAGGGCCCGGGGAGCTGTTTTTT
j_call: TRBJ2-1; clone_size: -; v_call: TRBV3-1/TRBV3-2; d_call: TRBD2; cdr3_aa: CASSQERAGLAGVFNEQFF; cdr3_nt: TGTGCCAGCAGCCAAGAACGCGCGGGGCTAGCGGGAGTGTTCAATGAGCAGTTCTTC
j_call: TRBJ2-3; clone_size: -; v_call: TRBV28; d_call: TRBD2; cdr3_aa: CATKLTGLAGDTDTQYF; cdr3_nt: TGTGCCACCAAATTGACGGGACTAGCGGGAGACACAGATACGCAGTATTTT
j_call: TRBJ2-7; clone_size: -; v_call: TRBV20-1; d_call: TRBD2; cdr3_aa: CSASSGTSDSYEQYF; cdr3_nt: TGCAGTGCTAGTTCTGGAACTAGCGACTCCTACGAGCAGTACTTC
j_call: TRBJ2-1; clone_size: -; v_call: TRBV5-1; d_call: TRBD2; cdr3_aa: CASSRGRTSGRDEQFF; cdr3_nt: TGCGCCAGCAGCCGCGGCCGGACTAGCGGGAGGGACGAGCAGTTCTTC